The 2 T cell receptor beta chains below all came from one sample that was sequenced in a study of shared clonotypes between healthy human individuals. Measured with immunoSEQ multiplex PCR; TCRdb has only the in-frame clones, and not every one. The sample shows about 2.2 million clones, 85% to 95% of them seen only once. Terminally differentiated effector memory CD45RA+ cells were left out of the naive CD8 fraction, which was CD45RO-negative and positively selected for CCR7. Sequences were obtained from naive CD8+ T cells from PBMCs. Every receptor here comes from a man between 18 and 29 years old in good health. Some clones in this sample may be carry-over from other donors' samples.

The chain has TRBV6-5 and TRBJ1-1; TRBD1 is a possible D gene (6 bases). The V end was cut by 4 bases, the J end by 0 bases, with 15 bases between. The CDR3 loop spans 16 amino acids. Germline V CDR1 and CDR2: MNHEY, SVGAGI. Here the CDR3 reads CASSFQTEGVNTEAFF. The CDR3 DNA sequence: TGTGCCAGCAGTTTCCAGACGGAGGGGGTGAACACTGAAGCTTTCTTT.

The V call is TRBV9, the J call TRBJ1-3; D unresolved. V was trimmed by 3 bases and J by 5 bases, leaving 12 bases between them. Germline CDR1 and CDR2: SGDLS and YYNGEE. The CDR3 runs to 14 residues. The CDR3 here is CASSGDGLRNTIYF. CDR3 DNA sequence: TGTGCCAGCAGCGGAGACGGTCTTAGAAACACCATATATTTT.